This entry lists 24 T cell receptor beta chains sequenced from one sample in a study of monozygotic twins with inflammatory bowel disease. TCRdb re-analyzed the 5' RACE reads; it lists each CDR3 protein once, without DNA. The table counts hundreds of thousands of distinct CDR3 sequences; 2% to 3% lies in the top ten. Material: blood. All receptors derive from a human donor with ulcerative colitis or Crohn's disease, or a healthy co-twin of an affected twin (not recorded which).

The chain is built from TRBV12-3 or TRBV12-4 and TRBJ1-4. The CDR3 totals 13 residues. The CDR3 spells CASRDTWGEKLFF.

This chain connects TRBV6-6 to TRBJ1-5; no DNA is available, so the TRBD1 call from TCRdb remains unchecked. This CDR3 contains 11 residues. Germline V gene sequence: CDR1 MNHNY, CDR2 SVGAGI (reference sequence). The CDR3 sequence is CASSPGQPQHF.

The chain is built from TRBV12-3 or TRBV12-4 and TRBJ2-7; TCRdb names TRBD1, which stays unverified in the absence of DNA. CDR3 size: 12 residues. The CDR3: CASSFRGNEQYF.

This chain joins TRBV19 and TRBJ1-5; the D call of TRBD1 rests on TCRdb alone, since no DNA is present to check it. The CDR3 loop spans 18 amino acids. Germline V gene lookup returns CDR1 LNHDA and CDR2 SQIVND (reference sequence). CDR3: CASRYPPGQGEGNQPQHF.

This chain links TRBV5-1 with TRBJ1-1. The CDR3 consists of 14 residues. Looked up from germline, CDR1 is SGHRS and CDR2 is YFSETQ. The CDR3: CASSFEVNFAEAFF. Supplemented by reference TRBV5-1 and TRBJ1-1, the full variable domain reads KAGVTQTPRYLIKTRGQQVTLSCSPISGHRSVSWYQQTPGQGLQFLFEYFSETQRNKGNFPGRFSGRQFSNSRSEMNVSTLELGDSALYLCASSFEVNFAEAFFGQGTRLTVV.

This chain joins TRBV7-2 and TRBJ1-6. This CDR3 comprises 14 residues. Per the germline V gene, CDR1 is SGHTA and CDR2 is FQGNSA. This chain's CDR3 is CASTVGDLGSPLHF.

This chain links TRBV5-1 with TRBJ2-1; TCRdb outputs TRBD2, but without DNA this stays unchecked. Germline CDR1 and CDR2: SGHRS and YFSETQ. This CDR3 comprises 14 residues. This CDR3 is CASSFLAGESETFF.

V and J are TRBV3-1 and TRBJ1-1; TCRdb returns TRBD1, unconfirmable since there is no DNA. Germline V gene lookup returns CDR1 LGHDT and CDR2 YNNKEL (reference sequence). This CDR3 spans 14 amino acids. The CDR3 spells CASSQGGMNTEAFF.

Here the CDR3 reads CASREGRVTDTQYF. The gene calls are TRBV6-1 and TRBJ2-3; TCRdb proposes TRBD2, but this gene call is untestable without DNA. CDR1 is MNHNS and CDR2 is SASEGT in the germline V gene. The CDR3 is 14 amino acids.

The V and J genes are TRBV20-1 and TRBJ1-5; the TCRdb call, TRBD1, lacks DNA for checking. Germline CDR1 reads DFQATT; CDR2 reads SNEGSKA (reference sequence). The CDR3 is made up of 14 amino acids. CDR3 region: CSLPKRGINQPQHF.

This rearrangement joins TRBV2 to TRBJ2-3; lacking DNA, the TRBD2 call made by TCRdb goes unchecked. The germline CDR1 and CDR2 sequences are SNHLY and FYNNEI. CDR3 size: 15 residues. The CDR3 sequence: CASSGVLAGIDTQYF.

The gene calls are TRBV29-1 and TRBJ2-7; TCRdb's D call, TRBD1, is unchecked because there is no DNA. CDR3 size: 12 residues. Per the germline V gene, CDR1 is SQVTM and CDR2 is ANQGSEA. The CDR3 loop is CSAGTGNYEQYF.

The CDR3 protein is CASSTQGHNEQFF. This chain connects TRBV5-1 to TRBJ2-1; TCRdb returns TRBD2, unconfirmable since there is no DNA. Per germline, CDR1 SGHRS and CDR2 YFSETQ. The CDR3 totals 13 residues.

This chain joins TRBV5-6 and TRBJ2-5; TCRdb indicates TRBD2, and absent DNA this call remains unverified. The CDR3 sequence is 14 residues long. Germline assignment: CDR1 SGHDT and CDR2 YYEEEE. CDR3 sequence reads: CASSSLADQETQYF.

This chain uses TRBV20-1 with TRBJ2-7; TCRdb indicates TRBD2, and absent DNA this call remains unverified. The CDR3 runs 15 residues. Germline V lookup: CDR1 DFQATT, CDR2 SNEGSKA (reference sequence). The CDR3: CSADSRSGVRDEQYF.

The chain has TRBV5-1 and TRBJ2-3; there is no DNA to check the TCRdb D call of TRBD1. The CDR3 covers 13 residues. From germline, CDR1 is SGHRS and CDR2 YFSETQ. The CDR3 protein is CASSWQGYDTQYF.

The rearrangement uses TRBV5-1 and TRBJ2-1. Germline values: CDR1 SGHRS, CDR2 YFSETQ. CDR3 size: 13 residues. CDR3 region: CASSVGQGNEQFF.

This chain joins TRBV29-1 and TRBJ2-4. CDR1 and CDR2 from the germline V gene are SQVTM and ANQGSEA. The CDR3 is made up of 13 amino acids. The CDR3 protein is CSDLDLAKNIQYF.

The V call is TRBV15, the J call TRBJ2-3; without DNA, the TCRdb call of TRBD1 cannot be checked. CDR3 length equals 15 residues. The germline CDR1 and CDR2 sequences are LNHNV and YYDKDF (reference sequence). The CDR3 loop is CATSRDRGAADTQYF.

The chain recombines TRBV20-1 with TRBJ1-4; TCRdb's D gene call, TRBD1, goes unchecked for lack of DNA. This CDR3 comprises 15 residues. CDR1 is DFQATT, CDR2 SNEGSKA, per germline (reference sequence). CDR3 sequence: CSAPDLTGAGEKLFF.

V is TRBV15 and J is TRBJ1-1. CDR1 LNHNV and CDR2 YYDKDF come from the germline V gene (reference sequence). The CDR3 covers 14 residues. The CDR3 loop reads CATSTGTAFALAFF.

The chain uses TRBV3-1 and TRBJ2-1; TCRdb's D gene call, TRBD2, goes unchecked for lack of DNA. The length of the CDR3 is 17 residues. Germline CDR1 reads LGHDT; CDR2 reads YNNKEL (reference sequence). The CDR3 region is CASSQDRLSDSYNEQFF.

The chain joins TRBV10-3 to TRBJ2-5; TCRdb's D call, TRBD2, is unchecked because there is no DNA. The CDR3 has 14 residues. Germline lookup yields CDR1 ENHRY and CDR2 SYGVKD. The CDR3 spells CAITASGEVETQYF.

This rearrangement joins TRBV3-1 to TRBJ1-1; the TCRdb call, TRBD1, lacks DNA for checking. The V gene's germline CDR1 is LGHDT and CDR2 YNNKEL (reference sequence). The CDR3 is 16 amino acids. The CDR3 protein is CASSQEDQWGSTEAFF. Looking up the rest from reference TRBV3-1 and TRBJ1-1 gives the full variable domain: DTAVSQTPKYLVTQMGNDKSIKCEQNLGHDTMYWYKQDSKKFLKIMFSYNNKELIINETVPNRFSPKSPDKAHLNLHINSLELGDSAVYFCASSQEDQWGSTEAFFGQGTRLTVV.